This TCR beta chain originates from a study of T cells in Graves' hyperthyroidism and ophthalmopathy. Turning to the study itself: Peripheral blood was acquired at first diagnosis, ahead of any therapy whatsoever. The study's findings and limits: Blood also contained most expanded thyroid clonotypes above 0.001.

The table lists this clonotype with a few counts. Its specificity is not known. Germline V gene lookup returns CDR1 SEHNR and CDR2 FQNEAQ (reference sequence). The CDR3 is 13 residues long. V gave up 1 base and J gave up 5 bases, with 9 bases separating them. Template material for amplifying TCR beta CDR3 regions consisted of RNA transcripts. In the first-round RT-PCR of the TCR CDR3, the HTBI primer set was used. One entry per CDR3 protein results from TCRdb running MiXCR on the multiplex PCR reads. Of hundreds of thousands of distinct CDR3 sequences in the sample, roughly 40% are singletons; the top ten hold 7.5% to 9.5%. Uncontrolled infection, other autoimmune disease, pregnancy or lactation barred patients from enrollment. Together with thyroid ultrasound, orbital computed tomography, serum thyroxine and TRAb, clinical symptoms were used for diagnoses.

This TCR derives from a man between 18 and 29 years old with Graves' hyperthyroidism. This rearrangement joins TRBV7-9 to TRBJ2-7; D not resolved. Sequencing was done on a sample of blood. CDR3 in DNA: TGTGCCAGCAGCTTAGACGGGCCCAACGAGCAGTACTTC. Its translation is CASSLDGPNEQYF.